These 16 T cell receptor beta chains were sequenced from one sample in a study of cytomegalovirus exposure and HLA in healthy donors. Here immunoSEQ multiplex PCR was the method, and the copy in TCRdb shows in-frame clones only, minus some. This sample has about 130,000 clones, with 90% to 97% found just once. The material sequenced was PBMCs. These TCRs come from a man between 18 and 35 years old in good health and CMV-seronegative.

A single count supports this clone. The chain combines TRBV7-2 with TRBJ2-3, with 11 bases matching TRBD2. Germline values: CDR1 SGHTA, CDR2 FQGNSA. CDR3 length equals 18 residues. The junction had 12 bases not matched to a gene; V was cut back by 2 bases and J by 5 bases. Here the CDR3 reads CASSLPKDSGRVVDTQYF. For the CDR3, the DNA is TGTGCCAGCAGCTTACCCAAAGATAGCGGGAGGGTGGTAGATACGCAGTATTTT.

The chain has TRBV30 and TRBJ1-3; the match to TRBD1 covers 10 bases. The CDR3 totals 15 residues. V lost 1 base to trimming and J lost 2 bases; unmatched junction nucleotides: 2. Germline assignment: CDR1 GTSNPN and CDR2 SVGIG (reference sequence). The CDR3 loop reads CAWSETGGPGNTIYF. DNA for the CDR3: TGTGCCTGGAGTGAGACAGGGGGCCCTGGAAACACCATATATTTT.

The chain couples TRBV30 to TRBJ2-7; D might be TRBD1 (6 bases). Trimming removed 0 bases at V and 3 bases at J, with 15 bases between. The CDR3 consists of 15 residues. CDR1 and CDR2 (germline): GTSNPN, SVGIG (reference sequence). CDR3 sequence: CAWSVGRTGHYEQYF. The CDR3 bases are TGTGCCTGGAGTGTAGGCCGGACGGGACACTACGAGCAGTACTTC.

The chain carries TRBV6-6 and TRBJ2-2, with 8 bases fitting TRBD1. The CDR3 is 16 amino acids. V lost 3 bases and J lost 7; bases outside the gene matches: 10. Germline loops: CDR1 MNHNY, CDR2 SVGAGI (reference sequence). The CDR3 DNA sequence: TGTGCCAGCAGTTATGCAGGGGGCGCTGAAGGCGGGGAGCTGTTTTTT. Its translation: CASSYAGGAEGGELFF.

The chain recombines TRBV5-4 with TRBJ2-7, with D unresolved. V lost 2 bases to trimming and J lost 2 bases, with 11 bases between them. The CDR3 has 14 amino acids. Germline values: CDR1 SGHNT, CDR2 YYREEE (reference sequence). CDR3 in amino acids: CASSLGGITYEQYF. CDR3 DNA: TGTGCCAGCAGCTTAGGCGGTATTACCTACGAGCAGTACTTC.

This clone was picked up a small number of times. The rearrangement uses TRBV5-1 and TRBJ2-1; TRBD2 agrees at 8 bases. The CDR3 loop spans 15 amino acids. Germline V gene data show CDR1 as SGHRS and CDR2 as YFSETQ. Trimming took 2 bases from V and 10 from J; bases not matched to a gene: 11. CDR3 sequence: CASSFSGTRGREQFF. The CDR3 DNA is TGCGCCAGCAGCTTTAGCGGGACCCGCGGGAGGGAGCAGTTCTTC.

The chain is built from TRBV30 and TRBJ2-7; no clear D. V was pared by 1 base and J by 5 bases, with 12 bases between. Per germline, CDR1 GTSNPN and CDR2 SVGIG (reference sequence). CDR3 length: 13 amino acids. This CDR3 is CAWSAQFVDEQYF. The CDR3 bases are TGTGCCTGGAGTGCACAGTTTGTGGACGAGCAGTACTTC.

This chain connects TRBV15 to TRBJ2-1; TRBD2 might be the D (5 bases). The CDR3 loop spans 17 amino acids. Germline-derived CDR1 and CDR2 are LNHNV and YYDKDF (reference sequence). With 0 bases removed from V and 0 bases from J, the gap between germline ends came to 12 bases. Here the CDR3 reads CATSREVAPSSYNEQFF. The CDR3 DNA follows: TGTGCCACCAGCAGAGAGGTAGCGCCAAGCTCCTACAATGAGCAGTTCTTC.

V is TRBV28 and J is TRBJ1-3; 10 bases line up with TRBD1. The CDR3 is made up of 16 amino acids. Looked up from germline, CDR1 is MDHEN and CDR2 is SYDVKM. V was clipped by 6 bases and J by 2 bases; unmatched bases: 7. CDR3 sequence reads: CASRLGTGATGNTIYF. In nucleotides, the CDR3 is TGTGCCAGCAGGCTAGGGACAGGGGCCACTGGAAACACCATATATTTT.

CDR3 in amino acids: CASSPGQLLLSSTDTQYF. For the CDR3, the DNA is TGCGCCAGCAGCCCCGGACAGCTCCTACTGTCAAGCACAGATACGCAGTATTTT. The chain uses TRBV4-3 and TRBJ2-3, with D perhaps TRBD1 (6 bases). CDR1 and CDR2 (germline): LGHNA, YSLEER. The V end lost 4 bases, the J end lost 0 bases, and 20 bases lay between the germline ends. This CDR3 has 18 residues.

V gene TRBV28 combines with J gene TRBJ2-7, with 11 bases matching TRBD2. Germline loops: CDR1 MDHEN, CDR2 SYDVKM. The length of the CDR3 is 15 residues. With V trimmed by 5 bases and J by 4 bases, 7 bases remained unmatched. In DNA, the CDR3 is TGTGCCAGCAGTCCGACTAGCGGGGCCATATACGAGCAGTACTTC. This encodes CASSPTSGAIYEQYF. Full variable domain (missing parts from reference TRBV28 and TRBJ2-7): DVKVTQSSRYLVKRTGEKVFLECVQDMDHENMFWYRQDPGLGLRLIYFSYDVKMKEKGDIPEGYSVSREKKERFSLILESASTNQTSMYLCASSPTSGAIYEQYFGPGTRLTVT.

V usage is TRBV5-6 and J usage is TRBJ1-2, with D possibly TRBD1 on 6 matching bases. The germline CDR1 and CDR2 sequences are SGHDT and YYEEEE. The CDR3 extends over 16 amino acids. V was cut by 6 bases and J by 5 bases, with 23 bases left in between. Here the CDR3 reads CASITDSPSGSYGYTF. In DNA form, the CDR3 reads TGTGCCAGCATCACGGACAGTCCTTCTGGAAGTTATGGCTACACCTTC.

J is TRBJ1-2 and V is TRBV5-1; the D is unclear. Germline V lookup: CDR1 SGHRS, CDR2 YFSETQ. V lost 0 bases and J lost 3, with 9 bases in between. The CDR3 loop spans 14 amino acids. The CDR3 loop is CASSLGQMDYGYTF. CDR3 DNA: TGCGCCAGCAGCTTGGGGCAGATGGACTATGGCTACACCTTC.

The CDR3 bases are TGTGCCAGCTCGCAGACTAGCGGGGACACTAGCACAGATACGCAGTATTTT. Amino acids: CASSQTSGDTSTDTQYF. The chain has TRBV18 and TRBJ2-3; TRBD2 aligns across 11 bases. CDR1 is KGHSH and CDR2 is LQKENI in the germline V gene. V lost 6 bases, J lost 0 bases, and 8 bases stayed unmatched. CDR3 length equals 17 residues.

The J gene is TRBJ2-1, the V gene TRBV5-1; 11 bases match TRBD2. The CDR3 is 19 residues long. V shed 2 bases and J 7 bases; nucleotides not matched to a gene: 17. CDR1 and CDR2 (germline): SGHRS, YFSETQ. The CDR3 DNA follows: TGCGCCAGCAGCTTCGCCCGATTCCGACTAGCGGGACGACCGAATGAGCAGTTCTTC. Protein product: CASSFARFRLAGRPNEQFF.

The chain couples TRBV5-1 to TRBJ2-5, with 8 bases fitting TRBD2. The V gene's germline CDR1 is SGHRS and CDR2 YFSETQ. J was trimmed by 5 bases and V by 6 bases; bases with no gene match: 9. The CDR3 sequence is 14 residues long. DNA for the CDR3: TGCGCCAGCAAGGCCCTAGCGGGTGTGGAGACCCAGTACTTC. Amino acid sequence: CASKALAGVETQYF.